The TCR beta chain under discussion was sequenced for a study of cytomegalovirus exposure and HLA in healthy donors. The PCR contained 60 Vbeta and 13 Jbeta primers. Clones were read by immunoSEQ multiplex PCR, and TCRdb kept only the in-frame ones, dropping some. Here the sample spans approximately 98,000 clones, less than 85% being singletons. A note on this clone: Its specificity is unknown.

Study results and limitations: Usually a TCR sequence was rare, but some public TCRs were found in many donors. Later examination showed HLA-associated TCR beta chains had greater clonal expansion than equally common others. For cytomegalovirus status, the classifier reportedly gave diagnoses with high specificity and sensitivity.

CDR1 GTSNPN and CDR2 SVGIG come from the germline V gene (reference sequence). This CDR3 is 13 amino acids long. The trim removed 2 bases at V and 7 bases at J, leaving 7 bases unmatched. The sequenced sample was PBMCs. This receptor was taken from a male donor in good health and CMV-seronegative. The chain couples TRBV30 to TRBJ2-7, with 8 bases matching TRBD1. The CDR3 DNA reads as TGTGCCTGGAGTCCCAGGGGGCTAGGGGAGCAGTACTTC. Amino acids: CAWSPRGLGEQYF.